What follows are 31 T cell receptor beta chains derived from one specimen sequenced in a study of memory CD4+ T cells and cytomegalovirus serostatus. Clones were sequenced by immunoSEQ multiplex PCR, and TCRdb holds only the in-frame ones, with some missing. The sample shows approximately 63,000 clones, around 82% of them seen only once. Single viable CD3+CD4+CD8-CD45RO+ cells were sorted as the memory CD4+ T cells. Sequenced sample: memory CD4+ T cells from blood. These receptors all come from an adult in good health and CMV-seronegative. Some clones in this sample may be carry-over from other donors' samples.

The chain combines TRBV4-3 with TRBJ1-1; perhaps TRBD1 as D (5 bases). Looked up from germline, CDR1 is LGHNA and CDR2 is YSLEER. The CDR3 extends over 14 amino acids. V gave up 4 bases and J gave up 1 base, with 10 bases separating them. CDR3 coding DNA: TGCGCCAGCAGCCTACATACAGGGAACACTGAAGCTTTCTTT. Translation: CASSLHTGNTEAFF.

The chain recombines TRBV9 with TRBJ1-1; 7 nucleotides match TRBD1. V shed 0 bases and J 2 bases; nucleotides not matched to a gene: 7. The germline CDR1 and CDR2 sequences are SGDLS and YYNGEE. The CDR3 length is 16 residues. The CDR3 region is CASSVAHSGGNTEAFF. In DNA, the CDR3 is TGTGCCAGCAGCGTAGCGCATTCAGGGGGTAACACTGAAGCTTTCTTT.

The chain couples TRBV4-3 to TRBJ1-2; D gene unclear. This CDR3 spans 13 amino acids. CDR1 LGHNA and CDR2 YSLEER come from the germline V gene. Deletions cut 3 bases from V and 7 bases from J, with 12 bases between. The CDR3 nucleotides are TGCGCCAGCAGCCACTACCTGGCCGGTGGCTACACCTTC. It yields the protein CASSHYLAGGYTF.

This chain connects TRBV5-6 to TRBJ2-1; D is perhaps TRBD1 or TRBD2 (5 bases each). Trimming took 9 bases from V and 6 from J, leaving 16 bases between them. The CDR3 contains 13 residues. Germline CDR1 reads SGHDT; CDR2 reads YYEEEE. The DNA for the CDR3 is TGTGCCACCACTTACGGGGCGGTCAATGAGCAGTTCTTC. Its translation is CATTYGAVNEQFF.

This clone appeared once. The chain links TRBV19 to TRBJ1-2; no clear D gene. V dropped 7 bases and J dropped 3 bases, with 6 bases sitting between them. Germline assignment: CDR1 LNHDA and CDR2 SQIVND (reference sequence). CDR3 size: 11 residues. CDR3 DNA: TGTGCCAGTAAACGGGACTATGGCTACACCTTC. It translates to CASKRDYGYTF.

The CDR3 DNA is TGTGCCATCGGGAGTTTCGCCGGGGAGCTGTTTTTT. Translating it yields CAIGSFAGELFF. The chain combines TRBV28 with TRBJ2-2; a weak D match, TRBD2 (6 bases). Germline V gives CDR1 MDHEN, CDR2 SYDVKM. This CDR3 comprises 12 residues. Trimming cost V 10 bases and J 6 bases, with 12 bases left between them.

This clone has more than one count but fewer than ten. The rearrangement links TRBV9 to TRBJ1-2, with 7 bases identical to TRBD1. The ends lost 3 bases at V and 3 bases at J; junction bases unmatched: 14. The CDR3 is 17 amino acids. CDR1 is SGDLS and CDR2 is YYNGEE in the germline V gene. CDR3 coding DNA: TGTGCCAGCAGCGCCAGGACAGGAGGGAGAGGGCACTATGGCTACACCTTC. As protein: CASSARTGGRGHYGYTF. The full variable domain, in which reference TRBV9 and TRBJ1-2 provide the parts outside the CDR3, is DSGVTQTPKHLITATGQRVTLRCSPRSGDLSVYWYQQSLDQGLQFLIQYYNGEERAKGNILERFSAQQFPDLHSELNLSSLELGDSALYFCASSARTGGRGHYGYTFGSGTRLTVV.

The genes are TRBV2 and TRBJ2-5; 9 bases map to TRBD2. The J call is in doubt because the DNA end fits TRBJ2-7 better. The CDR3 runs 17 residues. Germline CDR1 is SNHLY and CDR2 is FYNNEI. This chain's CDR3 is CASRPTLLAGFSYEQYF. Written as DNA, the CDR3 is TGTGCCAGCAGGCCCACACTACTAGCGGGTTTCTCCTACGAGCAGTACTTC.

The V and J genes are TRBV7-2 and TRBJ2-7, with 8 bases matching TRBD1. This CDR3 region has 15 residues. V shed 2 bases, J shed 1 base, and the junction held 4 bases outside the gene matches. Germline lookup yields CDR1 SGHTA and CDR2 FQGNSA. This chain's CDR3 is CASSLRQGPSYEQYF. CDR3 bases: TGTGCCAGCAGCTTAAGACAGGGGCCGTCCTACGAGCAGTACTTC.

The rearrangement links TRBV7-9 to TRBJ2-7, with D possibly called TRBD1 or TRBD2 (5 bases each). This CDR3 comprises 12 residues. Germline V gene sequence: CDR1 SEHNR, CDR2 FQNEAQ (reference sequence). The chain's CDR3 is CGCGDGPYEQYF. The CDR3 nucleotides read TGTGGCTGTGGGGACGGACCCTACGAGCAGTACTTC.

This clone was counted only a few times. Different DNA sequences within this sample yield the same CDR3. This chain joins TRBV5-1 and TRBJ1-1; 7 bases are shared with TRBD1. The V gene's germline CDR1 is SGHRS and CDR2 YFSETQ. With 0 bases clipped from V and 5 bases from J, the junction kept 4 bases outside the gene matches. CDR3 length equals 14 residues. This CDR3 reads CASSLEQGRTEAFF. DNA of the CDR3: TGCGCCAGCAGCTTGGAACAGGGGAGAACTGAAGCTTTCTTT.

Here the CDR3 DNA reads TGTGCCTGTGGAGACGGGTCCTCCTATAATTCACCCCTCCACTTT. Translation gives CACGDGSSYNSPLHF. The chain carries TRBV30 and TRBJ1-6, with unresolved D. The V and J ends lost 6 bases and 0 bases respectively, with 12 bases between them. This CDR3 is built from 15 residues. Germline V gene sequence: CDR1 GTSNPN, CDR2 SVGIG (reference sequence).

The chain couples TRBV7-2 to TRBJ2-7, with 7 bases that match TRBD1. The ends lost 6 bases at V and 2 bases at J; junction bases unmatched: 7. The CDR3 is made up of 14 amino acids. The germline V gene encodes CDR1 SGHTA and CDR2 FQGNSA. Here the CDR3 reads CASRARQGAYEQYF. The DNA for the CDR3 is TGTGCCAGCAGAGCAAGACAGGGTGCCTACGAGCAGTACTTC.

This clone has more than one count but fewer than ten. The chain links TRBV11-2 to TRBJ1-1, with TRBD1 as a possible D gene (5 bases). The CDR3 runs to 13 residues. Germline V gene data show CDR1 as SGHAT and CDR2 as FQNNGV. Trimming pared 1 base from V and 11 bases from J, leaving 14 bases between. The CDR3 coding sequence is TGTGCCAGCAGCTTAGGTCTTACAGGCTCGGCTTTCTTT. As protein: CASSLGLTGSAFF.

J is TRBJ2-6 and V is TRBV10-3; 8 nucleotides agree with TRBD1. CDR1 and CDR2 from the germline V gene are ENHRY and SYGVKD. V shed 0 bases, J shed 4 bases, and the junction held 5 bases outside the gene matches. The CDR3 totals 17 residues. The CDR3 bases are TGTGCCATCAGTGAGTCAGGACAGGGTGTCGGGGCCAACGTCCTGACTTTC. Its translation is CAISESGQGVGANVLTF.

This chain uses TRBV29-1 with TRBJ1-6, with 9 positions matching TRBD1. This CDR3 has 14 amino acids. Germline V lookup: CDR1 SQVTM, CDR2 ANQGSEA. The V and J ends lost 5 bases and 7 bases, in that order; junction bases with no gene match: 6. CDR3 in amino acids: CSVRTGATNSPLHF. The CDR3, as DNA: TGCAGCGTTCGGACAGGGGCCACGAATTCACCCCTCCACTTT.

The V gene is TRBV5-1, the J gene TRBJ2-3, with TRBD2 matching 8 bases. J lost 0 bases, V lost 3 bases, and 6 bases had no gene match. Germline CDR1 reads SGHRS; CDR2 reads YFSETQ. The CDR3 loop spans 16 amino acids. This CDR3 reads CASSSGGAGSTDTQYF. Here the CDR3 DNA reads TGCGCCAGCAGCTCGGGGGGGGCCGGTAGCACAGATACGCAGTATTTT.

The J gene is TRBJ1-5, the V gene TRBV2; maybe TRBD1 (6 bases). CDR3 length: 14 amino acids. V lost 8 bases and J 4 bases, leaving 15 bases between the germline ends. CDR1 and CDR2 from the germline V gene are SNHLY and FYNNEI. CDR3 DNA sequence: TGTGCCAGCTCCCTACAGGGTCGTAATCAGCCCCAGCATTTT. Translation gives CASSLQGRNQPQHF.

The chain uses TRBV2 and TRBJ1-1; 8 bases match TRBD1. In germline, CDR1 is SNHLY, CDR2 FYNNEI. The junction had 10 bases not matched to a gene; V was cut back by 6 bases and J by 10 bases. CDR3 size: 13 residues. CDR3: CASSDRRGHGAFF. For the CDR3, the DNA is TGTGCCAGCAGCGACCGCAGGGGGCATGGAGCTTTCTTT. Complete variable domain (other parts from reference TRBV2 and TRBJ1-1): EPEVTQTPSHQVTQMGQEVILRCVPISNHLYFYWYRQILGQKVEFLVSFYNNEISEKSEIFDDQFSVERPDGSNFTLKIRSTKLEDSAMYFCASSDRRGHGAFFGQGTRLTVV.

This chain uses TRBV2 with TRBJ2-2; maybe TRBD1 (5 bases). The length of the CDR3 is 15 residues. CDR1 and CDR2 (germline): SNHLY, FYNNEI. V lost 7 bases, J lost 0 bases, and 12 bases lay in between. The CDR3 region has the DNA TGTGCCAGCACTAGGGGCAGGTCGAACACCGGGGAGCTGTTTTTT. Amino acids: CASTRGRSNTGELFF. The full variable domain, rest sourced from reference TRBV2 and TRBJ2-2, is EPEVTQTPSHQVTQMGQEVILRCVPISNHLYFYWYRQILGQKVEFLVSFYNNEISEKSEIFDDQFSVERPDGSNFTLKIRSTKLEDSAMYFCASTRGRSNTGELFFGEGSRLTVL.

V usage is TRBV13 and J usage is TRBJ2-1; perhaps TRBD2 as D (6 bases). V was pared by 1 base and J by 0 bases, with 7 bases between. The length of the CDR3 is 15 residues. The germline V gene encodes CDR1 PRHDT and CDR2 FYEKMQ (reference sequence). The DNA for the CDR3 is TGTGCCAGCAGCTTAGCCGGGAGCTCCTACAATGAGCAGTTCTTC. It is translated as CASSLAGSSYNEQFF.

The chain's CDR3 is CASSVLGKNTGELFF. The CDR3 DNA reads TGTGCCAGCAGCGTACTAGGGAAGAACACCGGGGAGCTGTTTTTT. The chain has TRBV5-8 and TRBJ2-2; D is perhaps TRBD2 (5 bases). The germline gives CDR1 SGHTS, CDR2 YDEGEE. This CDR3 spans 15 amino acids. Trimming took 4 bases from V and 1 from J, leaving 11 bases between them.

A single count supports this clone. Compared with germline, one end of the junction differs, possibly owing to a read error. The chain employs TRBV2 and TRBJ2-1; D unclear. This CDR3 is built from 14 residues. Germline V CDR1 and CDR2: SNHLY, FYNNEI. The CDR3 region has the DNA TGTGCCAGCGCTGTAGGGCAGTCCTCCAATGAGCAGTTCTTC. Amino acid sequence: CASAVGQSSNEQFF.

Written as DNA, the CDR3 is TGTGCCAGCTCACTTCTTGGGACAGGGGGCAAAGATACGCAGTATTTT. It yields the protein CASSLLGTGGKDTQYF. V gene TRBV18 combines with J gene TRBJ2-3, with TRBD1 matching 12 bases. The V and J ends lost 4 bases and 5 bases, in that order; junction bases with no gene match: 7. The germline V gene encodes CDR1 KGHSH and CDR2 LQKENI. The CDR3 is 16 amino acids.

For this clone: Other DNA variants within this sample encode the same CDR3. The chain carries TRBV7-9 and TRBJ1-2; D ambiguous. V lost 2 bases, J lost 1 base, and 5 bases lay in between. The CDR3 loop spans 13 amino acids. Germline V gives CDR1 SEHNR, CDR2 FQNEAQ (reference sequence). The CDR3 DNA follows: TGTGCCAGCAGCTTATCCAATAACTATGGCTACACCTTC. Translated: CASSLSNNYGYTF.

The chain carries TRBV7-3 and TRBJ2-5, with a weak D call TRBD2 (5 bases). V lost 5 bases, J lost 5 bases, and 15 bases lay in between. This CDR3 comprises 14 residues. Per the germline V gene, CDR1 is SGHTA and CDR2 is FQGTGA. CDR3 residues: CASSPPGDPETQYF. In DNA, the CDR3 is TGTGCCAGCAGCCCACCCGGGGATCCGGAGACCCAGTACTTC.

V gene TRBV30 combines with J gene TRBJ1-5; weak D call: TRBD1 (5 bases). The CDR3 spans 16 residues. CDR1 is GTSNPN, CDR2 SVGIG, per germline (reference sequence). Trimming pared 2 bases from V and 5 bases from J, leaving 19 bases between. The CDR3 reads CAWSPERWGSHQPQHF. The CDR3 DNA sequence: TGTGCCTGGAGTCCTGAAAGGTGGGGGAGCCATCAGCCCCAGCATTTT.

The rearrangement uses TRBV10-3 and TRBJ2-5; D assignment may be TRBD1 or TRBD2 (5 bases each). The V gene lost 10 bases and the J gene lost 4 bases, with 16 bases spanning the gap. Germline CDR1 and CDR2: ENHRY and SYGVKD. The CDR3 length is 13 residues. CDR3 bases: TGTGCCACCCAGCGAGGGGATACAGAGACCCAGTACTTC. Translating gives CATQRGDTETQYF.

The V gene is TRBV10-3, the J gene TRBJ2-7, with a possible D match to TRBD2 (5 bases). The CDR3 sequence is 14 residues long. Per the germline V gene, CDR1 is ENHRY and CDR2 is SYGVKD. V was shortened by 4 bases and J by 0 bases, with 10 bases between the two germline ends. In DNA, the CDR3 is TGTGCCATCAGTGTCGCAGGACTCTCCTACGAGCAGTACTTC. This gives the protein CAISVAGLSYEQYF.

The chain combines TRBV9 with TRBJ2-3, with 8 bases fitting TRBD2. Germline CDR1 reads SGDLS; CDR2 reads YYNGEE. The CDR3 extends over 15 amino acids. V shed 6 bases and J 2 bases; nucleotides not matched to a gene: 8. CDR3 residues: CASTRSGGNTDTQYF. The CDR3 DNA reads as TGTGCCAGCACCCGAAGCGGGGGCAACACAGATACGCAGTATTTT.

V gene TRBV18 combines with J gene TRBJ2-2, with TRBD2 identical over 13 bases. V was clipped by 5 bases and J by 5 bases; unmatched bases: 5. Germline CDR1 and CDR2: KGHSH and LQKENI. This CDR3 is built from 16 residues. The CDR3, as DNA: TGTGCCAGCTCAACGGGACTAGCGGGAAATACCGGGGAGCTGTTTTTT. Translating gives CASSTGLAGNTGELFF.